This TCR beta chain was identified during a study of preoperative IRX-2 immunotherapy in early breast cancer. This table comes from immunoSEQ multiplex PCR, and its TCRdb copy is limited to in-frame clones, with some not included. The sample contains 34,000 or so clones, roughly 87% of which appear only once. Treatment given: preoperative locoregional IRX-2 cytokine immunotherapy. Germline-derived CDR1 and CDR2 are MNHGY and SAAAGT. CDR3 size: 15 residues. The germline V and J ends were trimmed by 10 bases and 1 base, with 19 bases remaining between them. The sequence derives from a human donor with breast cancer. The chain combines TRBV6-8 with TRBJ1-1; possible D gene TRBD1, 6 bases. This specimen was lymph node tissue, taken from a patient treated with IRX-2 immunotherapy. The CDR3 here is CAIRPSSGANTEAFF. In nucleotides, the CDR3 is TGTGCCATCCGGCCATCCTCGGGGGCGAACACTGAAGCTTTCTTT.